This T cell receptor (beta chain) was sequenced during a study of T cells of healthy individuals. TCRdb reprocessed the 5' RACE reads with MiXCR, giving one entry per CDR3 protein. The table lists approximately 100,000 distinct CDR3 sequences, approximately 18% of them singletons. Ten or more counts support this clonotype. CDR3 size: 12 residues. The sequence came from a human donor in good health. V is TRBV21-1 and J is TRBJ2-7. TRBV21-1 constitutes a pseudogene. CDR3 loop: CASSKAAYEQYF. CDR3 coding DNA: TGTGCCAGCAGCAAAGCAGCCTACGAGCAGTACTTC.